Following are 25 T cell receptor beta chains from one sample sequenced in a study of shared clonotypes between healthy human individuals. TCRdb keeps only in-frame clones here, not all; method: immunoSEQ multiplex PCR. The repertoire consists of more than 850,000 clones, with around 78% occurring once and the leading ten covering around 0.47%. Source material: memory CD4+ T cells from PBMCs. The subset was: CD45RA-negative fraction. The receptors here all came from a man aged 18 to 29 in good health. Some clones in this sample may be carry-over from other donors' samples.

The rearrangement links TRBV4-3 to TRBJ2-5; TRBD2 matches at 8 bases. Germline V gene sequence: CDR1 LGHNA, CDR2 YSLEER. The trim removed 5 bases at V and 5 bases at J, leaving 10 bases unmatched. The CDR3 is 15 amino acids. The CDR3 nucleotides are TGCGCCAGCAGCTTCCAGCGGGAGCCCTTGGAGACCCAGTACTTC. Its protein is CASSFQREPLETQYF.

The chain links TRBV27 to TRBJ2-7; D not resolved. The V end was cut by 3 bases, the J end by 6 bases, with 12 bases between. CDR1 and CDR2 (germline): MNHEY, SMNVEV (reference sequence). CDR3 size: 13 residues. The CDR3 DNA sequence: TGTGCCAGCAGTTTCGGCCAGCGTGGCGAGCAGTACTTC. Protein: CASSFGQRGEQYF.

The J gene is TRBJ1-1, the V gene TRBV6-5; D may be TRBD1 (5 bases). The germline V and J ends were trimmed by 0 bases and 2 bases, with 13 bases remaining between them. Germline CDR1 MNHEY, CDR2 SVGAGI. CDR3 length: 16 residues. The CDR3: CASSYSTWQGNTEAFF. The CDR3 DNA reads as TGTGCCAGCAGTTACTCGACTTGGCAGGGTAACACTGAAGCTTTCTTT.

The chain uses TRBV25-1 and TRBJ2-7; D gene unclear. Germline CDR1 MGHDK, CDR2 SYGVNS. V shed 6 bases and J shed 3 bases, with 3 bases lying between them. This CDR3 spans 10 amino acids. This chain's CDR3 is CASRDYEQYF. CDR3 nucleotide sequence: TGTGCCAGCAGAGACTACGAGCAGTACTTC.

The rearrangement uses TRBV11-2 and TRBJ1-2; D not certain. V was trimmed by 1 base and J by 7 bases, leaving 10 bases between them. Per germline, CDR1 SGHAT and CDR2 FQNNGV. The CDR3 is 13 residues long. CDR3 DNA sequence: TGTGCCAGCAGCTTAGTTGTGGAGGGTGGCTACACCTTC. Amino acid sequence: CASSLVVEGGYTF.

V and J are TRBV7-6 and TRBJ2-2; perhaps D is TRBD1 or TRBD2 (6 bases each). The CDR3 spans 16 residues. Trimming pared 6 bases from V and 0 bases from J, leaving 14 bases between. Looked up from germline, CDR1 is SGHVS and CDR2 is FNYEAQ. The CDR3 DNA reads as TGTGCCAGCAGACAAGAGGGGGGCGCGAACACCGGGGAGCTGTTTTTT. This translates into CASRQEGGANTGELFF. The full variable domain, with the rest looked up from reference TRBV7-6 and TRBJ2-2, is GAGVSQSPRYKVTKRGQDVALRCDPISGHVSLYWYRQALGQGPEFLTYFNYEAQQDKSGLPNDRFSAERPEGSISTLTIQRTEQRDSAMYRCASRQEGGANTGELFFGEGSRLTVL.

This chain joins TRBV27 and TRBJ1-3, with 8 positions matching TRBD1. This CDR3 contains 15 residues. J lost 0 bases, V lost 6 bases, and 4 bases had no gene match. Germline V gives CDR1 MNHEY, CDR2 SMNVEV (reference sequence). The CDR3 loop reads CASRRTGGSGNTIYF. CDR3 DNA sequence: TGTGCCAGCAGACGAACAGGGGGCTCTGGAAACACCATATATTTT.

Comments on this clone: The identical CDR3 is also encoded by other nucleotide sequences in the sample. This chain joins TRBV5-1 and TRBJ2-3, with D possibly being TRBD1 (6 bases). V lost 2 bases and J 4 bases, leaving 8 bases between the germline ends. Germline V gene sequence: CDR1 SGHRS, CDR2 YFSETQ. This CDR3 region has 13 residues. The CDR3: CASSFEGADTQYF. For the CDR3, the DNA is TGCGCCAGCAGCTTCGAGGGGGCAGATACGCAGTATTTT.

CDR3 loop: CASSPSFNEQFF. The CDR3 coding sequence is TGTGCCAGCAGCCCCTCGTTCAATGAGCAGTTCTTC. This chain links TRBV6-1 with TRBJ2-1, with D hard to call. This CDR3 has 12 residues. CDR1 and CDR2 (germline): MNHNS, SASEGT. V was pared by 6 bases and J by 6 bases, with 9 bases between.

The CDR3 sequence: CASRQAGGVGGYEQYF. In nucleotides, the CDR3 is TGTGCCAGCAGGCAAGCAGGGGGCGTAGGAGGCTACGAGCAGTACTTC. The V call is TRBV6-6, the J call TRBJ2-7; TRBD1 matches 8 bases. V lost 6 bases to trimming and J lost 3 bases; unmatched junction nucleotides: 13. The CDR3 loop spans 16 amino acids. Per the germline V gene, CDR1 is MNHNY and CDR2 is SVGAGI (reference sequence).

This chain links TRBV5-4 with TRBJ2-7, with D possibly matching TRBD1 (6 bases). The CDR3 loop spans 13 amino acids. CDR1 SGHNT and CDR2 YYREEE come from the germline V gene (reference sequence). The V end lost 5 bases, the J end lost 1 base, and 10 bases lay between the germline ends. CDR3 protein: CASRTDSSYEQYF. CDR3 DNA: TGTGCCAGCAGAACGGACAGTTCCTACGAGCAGTACTTC.

This clone occurred a few times. V usage is TRBV7-9 and J usage is TRBJ2-7; D is possibly TRBD1 (5 bases). CDR1 and CDR2 from the germline V gene are SEHNR and FQNEAQ (reference sequence). V lost 5 bases and J 1 base, leaving 12 bases between the germline ends. The CDR3 is made up of 14 amino acids. CDR3 protein: CASSPTPGSYEQYF. CDR3 nucleotides: TGTGCCAGCAGCCCCACCCCAGGGTCCTACGAGCAGTACTTC.

The J gene is TRBJ2-7, the V gene TRBV10-2; D is tentatively TRBD1 or TRBD2 (5 bases each). This CDR3 contains 14 residues. V was pared by 5 bases and J by 2 bases, with 13 bases between. Germline V gene sequence: CDR1 WSHSY, CDR2 SAAADI. DNA for the CDR3: TGCGCCAGCAGTTCCGGGACGGGACCCTACGAGCAGTACTTC. It translates to CASSSGTGPYEQYF.

CDR3: CASRSPPGPHNEQFF. The CDR3 DNA is TGTGCAAGTCGCTCCCCCCCGGGACCCCACAATGAGCAGTTCTTC. This chain joins TRBV12-2 and TRBJ2-1. TRBV12-2 is a documented pseudogene. This CDR3 is built from 15 residues.

The V call is TRBV6-6, the J call TRBJ2-1; D unresolved. Germline assignment: CDR1 MNHNY and CDR2 SVGAGI (reference sequence). V was pared by 10 bases and J by 0 bases, with 10 bases between. The CDR3 length is 13 residues. The CDR3 loop reads CATRPPSYNEQFF. Written as DNA, the CDR3 is TGTGCCACCCGACCTCCCTCCTACAATGAGCAGTTCTTC.

J is TRBJ2-7 and V is TRBV5-1; no definite D call. CDR3 size: 15 residues. The germline gives CDR1 SGHRS, CDR2 YFSETQ. The germline V and J ends were trimmed by 4 bases and 3 bases, with 17 bases remaining between them. Here the CDR3 reads CASSLDFPTLYEQYF. The CDR3 region has the DNA TGCGCCAGCAGCCTCGATTTCCCAACCCTCTACGAGCAGTACTTC.

This clone was observed at least ten times. The DNA of the CDR3 is TGCGCCAGCAGCTGGACCGGGACAGGGTTGGTCGACGAGCAGTACTTC. Its protein is CASSWTGTGLVDEQYF. The genes are TRBV5-1 and TRBJ2-7; 9 bases line up with TRBD1. The CDR3 totals 16 residues. The ends lost 3 bases at V and 5 bases at J; junction bases unmatched: 12. The germline CDR1 and CDR2 sequences are SGHRS and YFSETQ. The full variable domain, rest sourced from reference TRBV5-1 and TRBJ2-7, is KAGVTQTPRYLIKTRGQQVTLSCSPISGHRSVSWYQQTPGQGLQFLFEYFSETQRNKGNFPGRFSGRQFSNSRSEMNVSTLELGDSALYLCASSWTGTGLVDEQYFGPGTRLTVT.

This chain connects TRBV7-6 to TRBJ2-2; D remains ambiguous. V shed 6 bases and J shed 5 bases, with 7 bases lying between them. CDR1 SGHVS and CDR2 FNYEAQ come from the germline V gene. This CDR3 has 12 amino acids. CDR3 in amino acids: CASSGPTGELFF. The CDR3 DNA sequence: TGTGCCAGCAGTGGGCCGACCGGGGAGCTGTTTTTT.

This sequence joins TRBV25-1 and TRBJ1-6; D is uncertain. The CDR3 sequence is 16 residues long. Trimming left V 6 bases short and J 8 bases short, with 20 bases between. Germline-derived CDR1 and CDR2 are MGHDK and SYGVNS. This chain's CDR3 is CASRPEAGSAYSPLHF. The CDR3 nucleotides are TGTGCCAGCAGGCCGGAAGCGGGGTCCGCTTATTCACCCCTCCACTTT.

The chain joins TRBV7-3 to TRBJ2-5; possibly TRBD1 for D (6 bases). This CDR3 spans 16 amino acids. V was trimmed by 1 base and J by 4 bases, leaving 16 bases between them. Germline loops: CDR1 SGHTA, CDR2 FQGTGA. The CDR3 region is CASSLKGGRLGETQYF. The CDR3 nucleotides are TGTGCCAGCAGCTTAAAAGGGGGAAGGCTGGGAGAGACCCAGTACTTC.

The CDR3 here is CASSEASGEVYEQFF. CDR3 in DNA: TGTGCCAGCAGCGAGGCCAGCGGGGAGGTATATGAGCAGTTCTTC. The chain has TRBV5-4 and TRBJ2-1, with TRBD2 matching over 7 bases. This CDR3 spans 15 amino acids. In germline, CDR1 is SGHNT, CDR2 YYREEE (reference sequence). The V segment lost 4 bases and the J segment 8 bases; nucleotides outside the gene matches: 12.

V gene TRBV7-3 combines with J gene TRBJ2-7; D perhaps matches TRBD2 (6 bases). Between the trimmed V and J ends, which lost 2 bases and 3 bases, there was a span of 14 bases. From germline, CDR1 is SGHTA and CDR2 FQGTGA. The CDR3 is 15 residues long. CDR3 bases: TGTGCCAGCAGCTTAGCGCCTAGCGTAAACTACGAGCAGTACTTC. Protein: CASSLAPSVNYEQYF.

Only one count was recorded for this clone. The chain employs TRBV28 and TRBJ1-2; D is possibly TRBD1 (6 bases). The CDR3 is 14 amino acids. Germline lookup yields CDR1 MDHEN and CDR2 SYDVKM. The V gene lost 5 bases and the J gene lost 1 base, with 11 bases spanning the gap. The CDR3 loop is CASSPRTVNYGYTF. The CDR3 region has the DNA TGTGCCAGCAGTCCACGGACAGTTAACTATGGCTACACCTTC.

The CDR3 region has the DNA TGTGCCAGCAGAAGACAGCCGGTAGTATATGGCTACACCTTC. It is translated as CASRRQPVVYGYTF. The rearrangement joins TRBV28 to TRBJ1-2; a possible D gene is TRBD1 (5 bases). V was trimmed by 6 bases and J by 5 bases, leaving 16 bases between them. The CDR3 contains 14 residues. Germline lookup yields CDR1 MDHEN and CDR2 SYDVKM.

The genes are TRBV10-2 and TRBJ2-3, with 11 positions matching TRBD1. With 6 bases clipped from V and 4 bases from J, the junction kept 12 bases outside the gene matches. This CDR3 spans 17 amino acids. The V gene's germline CDR1 is WSHSY and CDR2 SAAADI. CDR3 sequence (DNA): TGCGCCAGCAGGGACTACCGGGGACAGGGGGTGTCAGATACGCAGTATTTT. It translates to CASRDYRGQGVSDTQYF.